A single TCR beta chain is shown here with its context. The data were taken from a study of blood T cell repertoires in COVID-19. About the research overall: Specimens from acute and convalescent COVID-19 originated in the United States, Italy and Spain.

The authors' processing: Estimation of nucleated cell counts relied on the amplification of reference gene primers. Data came from immunoSEQ multiplex PCR; TCRdb stores just in-frame clones and leaves some out. D and trimming come from the DNA, and the V and J calls and clone size come from that table. The table shows about 180,000 clones, with approximately 80% occurring only once. CDR3 length equals 14 residues. J gave up 0 bases and V 10 bases, and 8 bases lay outside the gene matches. CDR1 is MNHEY, CDR2 SMNVEV, per germline (reference sequence). The origin of this receptor is a human donor in a cohort sampled during active COVID-19. Sequencing input: peripheral blood. V is TRBV27 and J is TRBJ2-7, with 8 bases identical to TRBD2. The CDR3, as DNA: TGTGCCACCTTAGCGGGGCCAGGCTCCTACGAGCAGTACTTC. Protein: CATLAGPGSYEQYF.